The present T cell receptor (beta chain) was sequenced within a study of blood T cell repertoires in COVID-19. Overall study context: Specimens from acute and convalescent COVID-19 originated in the United States, Italy and Spain. PBMCs, B-cell-depleted T cells, or T cells provided the cDNA or gDNA that made up the material.

How the authors handled the data: Scientists estimated how many nucleated cells there were by amplifying reference gene primers. Measured with immunoSEQ multiplex PCR; TCRdb has only the in-frame clones, and not every one. D and trimming come from the DNA, and the V and J calls and clone size come from that table. The table has roughly 230,000 clones, more than 75% seen once; the top ten hold around 0.97%. V lost 2 bases to trimming and J lost 2 bases; unmatched junction nucleotides: 2. Germline values: CDR1 MNHNS, CDR2 SASEGT. This CDR3 contains 14 residues. Material for sequencing was peripheral blood. The chain employs TRBV6-1 and TRBJ2-5; 7 bases line up with TRBD1. This receptor was identified in a man aged 35-49 years with acute or convalescent COVID-19. CDR3 region: CASSEWDRQETQYF. The CDR3 bases are TGTGCCAGCAGTGAATGGGACAGACAAGAGACCCAGTACTTC.